Detailed here is one TCR beta chain. Clones were sequenced by immunoSEQ multiplex PCR, and TCRdb holds only the in-frame ones, with some missing. The data hold some 380,000 clones, with approximately 91% observed a single time. Participants were aged about 18 to 100 years from approximately 25 US areas. Cohort allocation depended upon clinical history that participants reported. This CDR3 has 11 amino acids. Trimming took 5 bases from V and 4 from J, leaving 3 bases between them. The sample belongs to a study of blood T cell repertoires in COVID-19. The chain has TRBV12-3 or TRBV12-4 and TRBJ1-5; no definite D call. This TCR was recovered from a woman aged 35 to 49 with acute COVID-19. The sample consisted of PBMCs or T cells enriched from blood (not recorded which). The CDR3 region has the DNA TGTGCCAGCAGTCGTAATCAGCCCCAGCATTTT. It codes for CASSRNQPQHF.